Below, 18 T cell receptor beta chains from the same sample are listed, as sequenced in a study of cytomegalovirus exposure and HLA in healthy donors. PCR employed 60 Vbeta and 13 Jbeta primers. Data came from immunoSEQ multiplex PCR; TCRdb stores just in-frame clones and leaves some out. The sample holds about 87,000 clones. The sequenced sample consisted of PBMCs. All receptors come from a man between 45 and 60 years old in good health and CMV-seropositive.

The rearrangement links TRBV29-1 to TRBJ2-3; D remains ambiguous. The CDR3 covers 13 residues. CDR1 SQVTM and CDR2 ANQGSEA come from the germline V gene. Trimming removed 1 base from V and 2 bases from J, with 7 bases in between. The DNA of the CDR3 is TGCAGCGTTGAAGCCTATCTCACAGATACGCAGTATTTT. Protein sequence: CSVEAYLTDTQYF.

The rearrangement uses TRBV7-6 and TRBJ2-7; 12 nucleotides align to TRBD2. The CDR3 runs to 16 residues. J lost 2 bases, V lost 5 bases, and 7 bases had no gene match. CDR1 is SGHVS and CDR2 is FNYEAQ in the germline V gene. CDR3 residues: CASSATLAGGAYEQYF. The DNA of the CDR3 is TGTGCCAGCAGCGCCACCCTAGCGGGAGGGGCCTACGAGCAGTACTTC.

The chain carries TRBV7-9 and TRBJ2-2; 9 positions agree with TRBD1. V lost 3 bases to trimming and J lost 1 base; unmatched junction nucleotides: 3. This CDR3 spans 16 amino acids. Germline V CDR1 and CDR2: SEHNR, FQNEAQ (reference sequence). The CDR3 bases are TGTGCCAGCAGCTTCGGACAGGGGCAGAACACCGGGGAGCTGTTTTTT. As protein: CASSFGQGQNTGELFF.

The chain joins TRBV4-3 to TRBJ2-3; D might be TRBD2 (6 bases). V was shortened by 1 base and J by 2 bases, with 10 bases between the two germline ends. CDR3 length: 15 residues. CDR1 and CDR2 (germline): LGHNA, YSLEER. CDR3 residues: CASSQAGAATDTQYF. The CDR3 DNA reads as TGCGCCAGCAGCCAAGCGGGAGCAGCCACAGATACGCAGTATTTT.

The chain is built from TRBV4-2 and TRBJ2-5; 9 bases map to TRBD2. This CDR3 has 16 residues. CDR1 LGHNA and CDR2 YNFKEQ come from the germline V gene. V dropped 0 bases and J dropped 2; count of bases not matched to a gene: 4. Here the CDR3 reads CASSQEASGTQETQYF. The CDR3 nucleotides read TGTGCCAGCAGCCAAGAGGCTAGCGGGACTCAAGAGACCCAGTACTTC.

CDR3 nucleotides: TGTGCCTGGAGTGTACTCGGGAGCTCCTACAATGAGCAGTTCTTC. Amino acids: CAWSVLGSSYNEQFF. The chain carries TRBV30 and TRBJ2-1; tentatively, D is TRBD2 (6 bases). This CDR3 has 15 residues. The germline V gene encodes CDR1 GTSNPN and CDR2 SVGIG (reference sequence). Trimming removed 0 bases from V and 0 bases from J, with 9 bases in between.

The genes are TRBV6-6 and TRBJ1-5; TRBD1 aligns across 7 bases. CDR1 and CDR2 from the germline V gene are MNHNY and SVGAGI (reference sequence). J lost 7 bases, V lost 5 bases, and 5 bases had no gene match. The CDR3 loop spans 13 amino acids. CDR3 protein: CASSGQDRQPQHF. CDR3 in DNA: TGTGCCAGCAGTGGACAGGATCGGCAGCCCCAGCATTTT.

V usage is TRBV7-9 and J usage is TRBJ2-7; D perhaps matches TRBD1 (6 bases). The CDR3 totals 12 residues. Trimming cost V 3 bases and J 6 bases, with 9 bases left between them. Germline V lookup: CDR1 SEHNR, CDR2 FQNEAQ (reference sequence). CDR3 nucleotides: TGTGCCAGCAGCTTCGGCAGGGGCGAGCAGTACGTC. Translating it yields CASSFGRGEQYV.

The DNA for the CDR3 is TGTGCCAGCAGCTTGGCGGGGCGAGCCGGGGAGCTGTTTTTT. Its translation is CASSLAGRAGELFF. V and J are TRBV7-9 and TRBJ2-2, with D tentatively TRBD2 (6 bases). Germline CDR1 and CDR2: SEHNR and FQNEAQ (reference sequence). The CDR3 consists of 14 residues. V was trimmed by 3 bases and J by 6 bases, leaving 11 bases between them. Variable domain in full (rest from reference TRBV7-9 and TRBJ2-2): DTGVSQNPRHKITKRGQNVTFRCDPISEHNRLYWYRQTLGQGPEFLTYFQNEAQLEKSRLLSDRFSAERPKGSFSTLEIQRTEQGDSAMYLCASSLAGRAGELFFGEGSRLTVL.

V is TRBV5-6 and J is TRBJ1-2; possibly TRBD1 for D (6 bases). The CDR3 runs to 15 residues. Trimming stripped 0 bases from V and 5 bases from J, with 14 bases between. Germline CDR1 and CDR2: SGHDT and YYEEEE. DNA for the CDR3: TGTGCCAGCAGCTTGGAAAATACAGGGAGTTATGGCTACACCTTC. Translated, it gives CASSLENTGSYGYTF. Full variable domain (outside the CDR3, taken from reference TRBV5-6 and TRBJ1-2): DAGVTQSPTHLIKTRGQQVTLRCSPKSGHDTVSWYQQALGQGPQFIFQYYEEEERQRGNFPDRFSGHQFPNYSSELNVNALLLGDSALYLCASSLENTGSYGYTFGSGTRLTVV.

J is TRBJ2-1 and V is TRBV5-1; D call uncertain. There are 11 residues in the CDR3. CDR1 and CDR2 from the germline V gene are SGHRS and YFSETQ. The V gene lost 0 bases and the J gene lost 9 bases, with 4 bases spanning the gap. The CDR3 nucleotides are TGCGCCAGCAGCTTGGCCGGTGAGCAGTTCTTC. This gives the protein CASSLAGEQFF.

The chain is built from TRBV5-1 and TRBJ1-1; 7 positions agree with TRBD1. From germline, CDR1 is SGHRS and CDR2 YFSETQ. The length of the CDR3 is 13 residues. Germline trimming cut 4 bases from V and 9 bases from J; bases unmatched to any gene: 9. CDR3: CASSIGQEQKAFF. In DNA form, the CDR3 reads TGCGCCAGCAGCATCGGACAGGAACAAAAAGCTTTCTTT.

The chain uses TRBV5-6 and TRBJ2-1; 7 bases match TRBD2. The CDR3 has 15 amino acids. The V and J ends lost 0 bases and 7 bases, in that order; junction bases with no gene match: 7. The germline CDR1 and CDR2 sequences are SGHDT and YYEEEE. CDR3 coding DNA: TGTGCCAGCAGCTTGGTCGCGGGAGTCGGTAATGAGCAGTTCTTC. Translated: CASSLVAGVGNEQFF. The full variable domain, rest sourced from reference TRBV5-6 and TRBJ2-1, is DAGVTQSPTHLIKTRGQQVTLRCSPKSGHDTVSWYQQALGQGPQFIFQYYEEEERQRGNFPDRFSGHQFPNYSSELNVNALLLGDSALYLCASSLVAGVGNEQFFGPGTRLTVL.

V is TRBV6-6 and J is TRBJ2-1; 9 bases map to TRBD1. Germline CDR1 and CDR2: MNHNY and SVGAGI (reference sequence). V shed 7 bases, J shed 3 bases, and the junction held 10 bases outside the gene matches. This CDR3 has 16 amino acids. The CDR3 coding sequence is TGTGCCAGCACCGTGCGAGGGACAGGGTACTACAATGAGCAGTTCTTC. Residues: CASTVRGTGYYNEQFF.

The rearrangement joins TRBV18 to TRBJ1-5, with D unresolved. Trimming left V 1 base short and J 5 bases short, with 9 bases between. CDR3 length equals 14 residues. Germline V gene data show CDR1 as KGHSH and CDR2 as LQKENI. The CDR3 reads CASSPQHRDQPQHF. The CDR3 bases are TGTGCCAGCTCACCACAACACCGGGATCAGCCCCAGCATTTT.

The chain uses TRBV7-9 and TRBJ1-1, with a tentative D call TRBD1 (6 bases). V was pared by 5 bases and J by 3 bases, with 19 bases between. CDR3 length: 16 amino acids. The V gene's germline CDR1 is SEHNR and CDR2 FQNEAQ (reference sequence). The CDR3 nucleotides are TGTGCCAGCAGCACCGGGATCAGGGGATCCTACACTGAAGCTTTCTTT. This translates into CASSTGIRGSYTEAFF.

J is TRBJ1-2 and V is TRBV6-1; no firm D call. The ends were cut back, 6 bases at V and 8 bases at J, with 13 bases in the middle. This CDR3 region has 12 residues. The germline CDR1 and CDR2 sequences are MNHNS and SASEGT. CDR3 amino acids: CASRRDAAGYTF. In DNA form, the CDR3 reads TGTGCCAGCAGGAGGGATGCCGCCGGCTACACCTTC.

The genes are TRBV30 and TRBJ2-7; D is possibly TRBD1 (5 bases). The germline CDR1 and CDR2 sequences are GTSNPN and SVGIG (reference sequence). Trimming removed 7 bases from V and 2 bases from J, with 18 bases in between. The CDR3 loop spans 14 amino acids. The CDR3 protein is CASSGILSAYEQYF. The DNA of the CDR3 is TGTGCCTCATCAGGGATATTAAGCGCCTACGAGCAGTACTTC.